The text below deals with one T cell receptor beta chain. Study processing details: Nucleated cell number was recorded as an estimate derived from reference gene primer amplification. Measured with immunoSEQ multiplex PCR; TCRdb has only the in-frame clones, and not every one. From that table come the V and J calls and clone size; the DNA was used to work out D and trimming. The sample includes 240,000 or so clones, approximately 90% of them seen just once. The data derive from a study of blood T cell repertoires in COVID-19. The wider study: Acute and convalescent COVID-19 samples came from the United States, Italy and Spain. T cells, B-cell-depleted T cells, or PBMCs supplied cDNA or gDNA.

This TCR came from a woman aged 40 to 49 who had recovered from COVID-19. Sequencing used peripheral blood.

CDR3 in amino acids: CASSLSVAGDYEQYF. The CDR3 region has the DNA TGTGCCAGCAGTTTATCGGTAGCAGGGGACTACGAGCAGTACTTC. The chain carries TRBV28 and TRBJ2-7; D perhaps matches TRBD1 (6 bases). V was shortened by 1 base and J by 3 bases, with 13 bases between the two germline ends. The CDR3 is 15 residues long. Germline V CDR1 and CDR2: MDHEN, SYDVKM.